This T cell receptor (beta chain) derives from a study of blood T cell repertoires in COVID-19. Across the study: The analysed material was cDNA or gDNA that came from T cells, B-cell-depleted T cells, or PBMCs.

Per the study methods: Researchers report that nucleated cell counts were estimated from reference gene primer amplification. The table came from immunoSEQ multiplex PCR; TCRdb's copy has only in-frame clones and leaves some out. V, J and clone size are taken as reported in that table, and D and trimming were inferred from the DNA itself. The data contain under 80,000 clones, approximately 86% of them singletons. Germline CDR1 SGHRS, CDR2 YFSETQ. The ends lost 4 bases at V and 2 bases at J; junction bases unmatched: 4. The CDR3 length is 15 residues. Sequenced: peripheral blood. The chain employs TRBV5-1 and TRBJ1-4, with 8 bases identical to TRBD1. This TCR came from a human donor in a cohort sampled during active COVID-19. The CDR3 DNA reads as TGCGCCAGCAGCCCCCAGGGGGCGACTAATGAAAAACTGTTTTTT. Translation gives CASSPQGATNEKLFF. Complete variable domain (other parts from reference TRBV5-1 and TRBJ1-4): KAGVTQTPRYLIKTRGQQVTLSCSPISGHRSVSWYQQTPGQGLQFLFEYFSETQRNKGNFPGRFSGRQFSNSRSEMNVSTLELGDSALYLCASSPQGATNEKLFFGSGTQLSVL.